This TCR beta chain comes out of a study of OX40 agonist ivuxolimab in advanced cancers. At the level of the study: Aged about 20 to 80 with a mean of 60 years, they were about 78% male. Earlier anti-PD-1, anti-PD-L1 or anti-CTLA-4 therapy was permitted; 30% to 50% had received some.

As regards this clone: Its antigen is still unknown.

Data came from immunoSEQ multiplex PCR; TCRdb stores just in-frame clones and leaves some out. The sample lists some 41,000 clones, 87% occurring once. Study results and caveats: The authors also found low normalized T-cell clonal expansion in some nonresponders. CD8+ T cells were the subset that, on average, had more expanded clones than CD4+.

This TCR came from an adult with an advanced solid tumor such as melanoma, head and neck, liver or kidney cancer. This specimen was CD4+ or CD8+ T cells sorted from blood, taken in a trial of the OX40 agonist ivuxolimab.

The CDR3 is CASSPIAGAHTDTQYF. The CDR3 DNA follows: TGTGCCAGCAGTCCCATAGCGGGAGCCCACACAGATACGCAGTATTTT. The V call is TRBV11-3, the J call TRBJ2-3, with 9 bases identical to TRBD2. The germline CDR1 and CDR2 sequences are SGHNT and YENEEA. This CDR3 is built from 16 residues. V lost 6 bases and J lost 2; bases outside the gene matches: 9.